The 27 T cell receptor beta chains below all came from one sample that was sequenced in a study of T cells in Graves' hyperthyroidism and ophthalmopathy. From RNA transcripts, TCR beta CDR3 regions were amplified. The HTBI primer set served for first-round RT-PCR of the TCR CDR3. Each CDR3 protein gets one entry after TCRdb re-called the multiplex PCR reads with MiXCR. Here the sample spans some 300,000 distinct CDR3 sequences, approximately 18% being singletons. Sequencing was done on a sample of blood. These receptors all come from a man aged 50-60 years with Graves' ophthalmopathy.

This clonotype has a count of ten or more. CDR3 protein: CASSPRSGGERSPLHF. For the CDR3, the DNA is TGTGCCAGCTCACCACGATCCGGGGGCGAACGCTCACCCCTCCACTTT. This sequence joins TRBV18 and TRBJ1-6; tentative D call: TRBD1 (6 bases). V lost 1 base and J 10 bases, leaving 17 bases between the germline ends. From germline, CDR1 is KGHSH and CDR2 LQKENI. This CDR3 contains 16 residues.

V usage is TRBV20-1 and J usage is TRBJ2-7; 8 bases match TRBD2. The CDR3 contains 17 residues. From germline, CDR1 is DFQATT and CDR2 SNEGSKA (reference sequence). V dropped 1 base and J dropped 3; count of bases not matched to a gene: 14. Here the CDR3 DNA reads TGCAGTGCTAGAGCCCTAGCGGGCCAGCTTGACCTCTACGAGCAGTACTTC. The encoded protein is CSARALAGQLDLYEQYF.

This clonotype was observed at least ten times. CDR3 residues: CASSSRAGSDTQYF. CDR3 nucleotide sequence: TGTGCCAGCAGTTCGAGGGCCGGGTCAGATACGCAGTATTTT. The chain is built from TRBV12-3 or TRBV12-4 and TRBJ2-3, with D possibly matching TRBD2 (5 bases). The CDR3 spans 14 residues. Trimming left V 4 bases short and J 4 bases short, with 12 bases between.

This clonotype was recorded a few times. This chain links TRBV12-3 or TRBV12-4 with TRBJ2-2; 7 positions agree with TRBD1. CDR3 length: 15 amino acids. V shed 1 base and J 6 bases; nucleotides not matched to a gene: 5. CDR3 in DNA: TGTGCCAGCAGTTTAGGAGGACAGGATGCCGGGGAGCTGTTTTTT. Its translation: CASSLGGQDAGELFF.

This clonotype appeared many times. J is TRBJ2-3 and V is TRBV28; D assignment may be TRBD1 or TRBD2 (5 bases each). This CDR3 contains 16 residues. From germline, CDR1 is MDHEN and CDR2 SYDVKM. V was trimmed by 5 bases and J by 4 bases, leaving 19 bases between them. CDR3 bases: TGTGCCAGCAGTCCCATTACGGGGCAGTTTGCAGATACGCAGTATTTT. Protein: CASSPITGQFADTQYF.

Many counts were recorded for this clonotype. The V call is TRBV3-1, the J call TRBJ1-1; TRBD1 matches 10 bases. J was trimmed by 1 base and V by 4 bases; bases with no gene match: 0. This CDR3 comprises 14 residues. Germline V lookup: CDR1 LGHDT, CDR2 YNNKEL (reference sequence). CDR3 sequence: CASSRTGGNTEAFF. CDR3 sequence (DNA): TGTGCCAGCAGCCGGACAGGGGGGAACACTGAAGCTTTCTTT.

This clonotype was recorded a few times. This chain links TRBV6-2 or TRBV6-3 with TRBJ2-1, with 13 bases lining up with TRBD2. CDR1 is MNHEY and CDR2 is SVGEGT in the germline V gene. This CDR3 is built from 16 residues. J gave up 8 bases and V 4 bases, and 8 bases lay outside the gene matches. CDR3 region: CASSSLLAGGPYEQFF. The CDR3 bases are TGTGCCAGCAGTTCGCTACTAGCGGGAGGGCCGTATGAGCAGTTCTTC.

Only a few counts were recorded for this clonotype. V and J are TRBV5-1 and TRBJ2-5; D not resolved. The V gene lost 0 bases and the J gene lost 2 bases, with 14 bases spanning the gap. The CDR3 loop spans 16 amino acids. Looked up from germline, CDR1 is SGHRS and CDR2 is YFSETQ. For the CDR3, the DNA is TGCGCCAGCAGCTTGGGCTTCGGGTCTGTTCAAGAGACCCAGTACTTC. Residues: CASSLGFGSVQETQYF. The whole variable domain, filled in from reference TRBV5-1 and TRBJ2-5, reads KAGVTQTPRYLIKTRGQQVTLSCSPISGHRSVSWYQQTPGQGLQFLFEYFSETQRNKGNFPGRFSGRQFSNSRSEMNVSTLELGDSALYLCASSLGFGSVQETQYFGPGTRLLVL.

This clonotype has more than one count but fewer than ten. The chain joins TRBV20-1 to TRBJ1-6; D not resolved. The CDR3 loop spans 14 amino acids. V lost 4 bases to trimming and J lost 6 bases, with 13 bases between them. The germline gives CDR1 DFQATT, CDR2 SNEGSKA (reference sequence). The CDR3 here is CSAMAIALNSPLHF. DNA of the CDR3: TGCAGTGCTATGGCCATTGCCCTTAATTCACCCCTCCACTTT.

This clonotype was seen once. The chain uses TRBV9 and TRBJ2-5; a possible D gene is TRBD2 (6 bases). The CDR3 consists of 15 residues. V gave up 0 bases and J gave up 2 bases, with 11 bases separating them. Germline CDR1 and CDR2: SGDLS and YYNGEE. CDR3 coding DNA: TGTGCCAGCAGCGTAGAAGCGGCGGGGCAAGAGACCCAGTACTTC. It translates to CASSVEAAGQETQYF.

This clonotype was counted ten times or more. The V gene is TRBV20-1, the J gene TRBJ2-7; unclear D gene. V was pared by 1 base and J by 3 bases, with 10 bases between. CDR1 DFQATT and CDR2 SNEGSKA come from the germline V gene (reference sequence). There are 13 residues in the CDR3. CDR3 in DNA: TGCAGTGCTAGAGCTCATTCACTCTACGAGCAGTACTTC. Protein: CSARAHSLYEQYF.

Notes on this clonotype: The conserved phenylalanine or tryptophan normally closing the CDR3 is absent here, so this likely arose from a read error. This chain joins TRBV20-1 and TRBJ1-5, with 10 bases aligning to TRBD1. Germline CDR1 DFQATT, CDR2 SNEGSKA (reference sequence). This CDR3 spans 15 amino acids. The V gene end was trimmed by 6 bases and the J gene end by 0 bases; junction bases not matched to a gene: 5. CDR3 nucleotides: TGCAGTGCCACTGGGACAGGGGATAGCAATCAGCCCCAGCATTCT. Its protein is CSATGTGDSNQPQHS.

This clonotype was seen repeatedly, ten times or more. The chain carries TRBV11-2 and TRBJ2-2; D gene ambiguous. Trimming stripped 2 bases from V and 2 bases from J, with 6 bases between. The CDR3 consists of 14 residues. CDR1 SGHAT and CDR2 FQNNGV come from the germline V gene. The CDR3 protein is CASSLPANTGELFF. The CDR3 coding sequence is TGTGCCAGCAGCTTACCGGCAAACACCGGGGAGCTGTTTTTT.

At least ten counts were recorded for this clonotype. The chain has TRBV2 and TRBJ2-7, with 8 bases that match TRBD1. The CDR3 extends over 11 amino acids. Germline trimming cut 11 bases from V and 8 bases from J; bases unmatched to any gene: 8. Looked up from germline, CDR1 is SNHLY and CDR2 is FYNNEI. The CDR3 sequence: CAAPGQGKQYF. As DNA, the CDR3 is TGTGCCGCGCCCGGACAGGGAAAGCAGTACTTC.

The V call is TRBV10-3, the J call TRBJ1-6; no clear D. The CDR3 runs 14 residues. The V gene lost 3 bases and the J gene lost 8 bases, with 11 bases spanning the gap. Germline V gene data show CDR1 as ENHRY and CDR2 as SYGVKD. This CDR3 is CAISEVGSYSPLHF. The CDR3 nucleotides are TGTGCCATCAGTGAAGTGGGCAGCTATTCACCCCTCCACTTT.

This clonotype has at least ten counts. The J gene is TRBJ2-2, the V gene TRBV2; D unclear. V was shortened by 8 bases and J by 1 base, with 8 bases between the two germline ends. The CDR3 is 13 residues long. The germline gives CDR1 SNHLY, CDR2 FYNNEI. The CDR3 loop is CASGLGNTGELFF. The DNA for the CDR3 is TGTGCCAGCGGCCTAGGGAACACCGGGGAGCTGTTTTTT. Supplemented by reference TRBV2 and TRBJ2-2, the full variable domain reads EPEVTQTPSHQVTQMGQEVILRCVPISNHLYFYWYRQILGQKVEFLVSFYNNEISEKSEIFDDQFSVERPDGSNFTLKIRSTKLEDSAMYFCASGLGNTGELFFGEGSRLTVL.

The V gene is TRBV7-9, the J gene TRBJ1-1; TRBD1 might be the D (6 bases). Germline V gene data show CDR1 as SEHNR and CDR2 as FQNEAQ (reference sequence). The CDR3 is 14 amino acids. Between the trimmed V and J ends, which lost 5 bases and 4 bases, there was a span of 14 bases. The CDR3 here is CASSPWQGRTEAFF. In nucleotides, the CDR3 is TGTGCCAGCAGCCCCTGGCAGGGGCGCACTGAAGCTTTCTTT.

Of note for this clonotype: A much larger clone lies a single base off, so this may be a read error. This chain connects TRBV13 to TRBJ1-1; D is undetermined. This CDR3 contains 13 residues. CDR1 is PRHDT and CDR2 is FYEKMQ in the germline V gene (reference sequence). In DNA form, the CDR3 reads TGTACCAGCAGCTTACTCGATAACACTGAAGCTTTCTTT. Its translation is CTSSLLDNTEAFF.

A few counts support this clonotype. The V and J genes are TRBV6-1 and TRBJ2-1; a weak D match, TRBD2 (6 bases). CDR3 size: 17 residues. Germline values: CDR1 MNHNS, CDR2 SASEGT. Trimming took off 3 bases at V and 8 bases at J, with 23 bases between the two ends. For the CDR3, the DNA is TGTGCCAGCAGTGAGACAAGAACTAGTCTTAGGAGGGATGAGCAGTTCTTC. This sequence encodes CASSETRTSLRRDEQFF.

The V call is TRBV9, the J call TRBJ1-1, with D uncertain. This CDR3 contains 13 residues. In germline, CDR1 is SGDLS, CDR2 YYNGEE. V was cut by 3 bases and J by 5 bases, with 11 bases left in between. The DNA for the CDR3 is TGTGCCAGCAGCGGATTCCGGGGTACTGAAGCTTTCTTT. It specifies CASSGFRGTEAFF.

The rearrangement joins TRBV20-1 to TRBJ1-1; no reliable D call. V dropped 0 bases and J dropped 5 bases, with 10 bases sitting between them. This CDR3 has 13 residues. The germline gives CDR1 DFQATT, CDR2 SNEGSKA (reference sequence). For the CDR3, the DNA is TGCAGTGCTAGAGATCTAGTAGATACTGAAGCTTTCTTT. Protein: CSARDLVDTEAFF.

The rearrangement links TRBV27 to TRBJ2-5; D gene ambiguous. CDR1 is MNHEY, CDR2 SMNVEV, per germline (reference sequence). This CDR3 spans 12 amino acids. Trimming cost V 5 bases and J 4 bases, with 8 bases left between them. The CDR3 nucleotides are TGTGCCAGCAGTGGCCCCCGAGAGACCCAGTACTTC. It specifies CASSGPRETQYF.

This clonotype has only a few counts. The rearrangement uses TRBV20-1 and TRBJ2-1; 7 nucleotides agree with TRBD2. The V gene end was trimmed by 3 bases and the J gene end by 12 bases; junction bases not matched to a gene: 5. Germline V gene data show CDR1 as DFQATT and CDR2 as SNEGSKA (reference sequence). There are 11 residues in the CDR3. CDR3: CSASEGGRQFF. Written as DNA, the CDR3 is TGCAGTGCTAGCGAGGGAGGGAGGCAGTTCTTC.

This clonotype was seen ten or more times. The rearrangement links TRBV5-1 to TRBJ2-7; D gene ambiguous. V shed 3 bases and J shed 1 base, with 5 bases lying between them. CDR1 SGHRS and CDR2 YFSETQ come from the germline V gene. The CDR3 spans 12 residues. The CDR3 nucleotides read TGCGCCAGCAGCTCATATTCCTACGAGCAGTACTTC. It yields the protein CASSSYSYEQYF. The variable domain in full, completed from reference TRBV5-1 and TRBJ2-7, reads KAGVTQTPRYLIKTRGQQVTLSCSPISGHRSVSWYQQTPGQGLQFLFEYFSETQRNKGNFPGRFSGRQFSNSRSEMNVSTLELGDSALYLCASSSYSYEQYFGPGTRLTVT.

This rearrangement joins TRBV27 to TRBJ1-2; 9 nucleotides agree with TRBD1. CDR3 length: 13 residues. V was pared by 5 bases and J by 10 bases, with 8 bases of the junction left unmatched. Looked up from germline, CDR1 is MNHEY and CDR2 is SMNVEV (reference sequence). CDR3 bases: TGTGCCAGCAGTGGCCCGGGACAGGGATCCTACACCTTC. Translating gives CASSGPGQGSYTF.

The rearrangement links TRBV5-1 to TRBJ2-6; 8 bases are shared with TRBD1. Unmatched junction bases numbered 15, after V lost 4 bases and J lost 0 bases. Germline CDR1 SGHRS, CDR2 YFSETQ. The CDR3 contains 20 residues. CDR3: CASSESFRQGASSGANVLTF. DNA of the CDR3: TGCGCCAGCAGCGAATCCTTCAGGCAGGGGGCAAGCTCTGGGGCCAACGTCCTGACTTTC.

At least ten counts were recorded for this clonotype. The gene calls are TRBV20-1 and TRBJ2-3; TRBD2 aligns across 7 bases. The CDR3 runs to 18 residues. V trimming: 3 bases; J trimming: 1 base; junction bases outside the gene matches: 16. The germline V gene encodes CDR1 DFQATT and CDR2 SNEGSKA (reference sequence). The CDR3 DNA is TGCAGTGCTAGTGGGGCGGCGGGAGTGGGGTCTGGCACAGATACGCAGTATTTT. It is translated as CSASGAAGVGSGTDTQYF.